These 32 T cell receptor beta chains were all obtained from the same sample, sequenced in a study of cytomegalovirus exposure and HLA in healthy donors. Both 60 Vbeta primers and 13 Jbeta primers went into the PCR. Sequenced by immunoSEQ multiplex PCR; TCRdb stores in-frame clones only, minus some. The sample lists under 200,000 clones; approximately 71% were seen once. Sequenced sample: PBMCs. All receptors derive from a male donor in good health and CMV-seronegative.

This chain connects TRBV5-6 to TRBJ2-5; 10 positions agree with TRBD2. CDR3 length equals 16 residues. J was trimmed by 6 bases and V by 0 bases; bases with no gene match: 8. The germline V gene encodes CDR1 SGHDT and CDR2 YYEEEE. The DNA for the CDR3 is TGTGCCAGCAGCTTGGCCGTGGCTAGCGGGGGAAAGACCCAGTACTTC. Residues: CASSLAVASGGKTQYF.

The chain recombines TRBV30 with TRBJ2-2; D is unclear. The CDR3 has 12 amino acids. V was trimmed by 0 bases and J by 7 bases, leaving 6 bases between them. Germline V gene data show CDR1 as GTSNPN and CDR2 as SVGIG (reference sequence). CDR3 amino acids: CAWSVPVGELFF. The CDR3 DNA follows: TGTGCCTGGAGTGTACCGGTCGGGGAGCTGTTTTTT.

J is TRBJ1-4 and V is TRBV6-1; D gene ambiguous. The germline V gene encodes CDR1 MNHNS and CDR2 SASEGT. With 7 bases removed from V and 5 bases from J, the gap between germline ends came to 14 bases. This CDR3 is 14 amino acids long. This chain's CDR3 is CASTEGGRNEKLFF. The CDR3, as DNA: TGTGCCAGCACCGAAGGTGGGAGGAATGAAAAACTGTTTTTT.

The genes are TRBV4-2 and TRBJ1-2, with a tentative D call TRBD1 (5 bases). V was clipped by 0 bases and J by 7 bases, with 18 bases between them. The CDR3 is 16 amino acids. Germline V gene sequence: CDR1 LGHNA, CDR2 YNFKEQ. CDR3 DNA: TGTGCCAGCAGCCAAGAAAGGACCCACAGTGGGGCTGGCTACACCTTC. It encodes CASSQERTHSGAGYTF.

The chain couples TRBV27 to TRBJ2-7; the D gene is possibly TRBD2 (5 bases). This CDR3 contains 14 residues. The V and J ends lost 2 bases and 0 bases respectively, with 8 bases between them. CDR1 MNHEY and CDR2 SMNVEV come from the germline V gene (reference sequence). DNA of the CDR3: TGTGCCAGCAGTTTAACGGGGAGCTCCTACGAGCAGTACTTC. Its translation: CASSLTGSSYEQYF.

J is TRBJ1-5 and V is TRBV5-8; TRBD1 matches 8 bases. After removal of 3 bases from V and 5 bases from J, the junction contained 4 bases not matched to a gene. Germline V lookup: CDR1 SGHTS, CDR2 YDEGEE. The CDR3 is 14 residues long. Here the CDR3 reads CASSSGQGYQPQHF. In nucleotides, the CDR3 is TGTGCCAGCAGCTCAGGACAGGGTTATCAGCCCCAGCATTTT.

J is TRBJ2-7 and V is TRBV9; D gene uncertain. This CDR3 region has 14 residues. Between the trimmed V and J ends, which lost 3 bases and 3 bases, there was a span of 13 bases. CDR1 is SGDLS, CDR2 YYNGEE, per germline. CDR3 nucleotide sequence: TGTGCCAGCAGCGGCAGAGACGGGTTCTACGAGCAGTACTTC. Amino acids: CASSGRDGFYEQYF.

The chain recombines TRBV27 with TRBJ1-5; the D gene is possibly TRBD1 (5 bases). The CDR3 runs to 15 residues. Trimming cost V 0 bases and J 5 bases, with 11 bases left between them. CDR1 is MNHEY, CDR2 SMNVEV, per germline (reference sequence). CDR3 bases: TGTGCCAGCAGTTTATCGTCCAGGGTCGATCAGCCCCAGCATTTT. Translating gives CASSLSSRVDQPQHF.

V is TRBV4-3 and J is TRBJ2-1; 7 bases align to TRBD2. The length of the CDR3 is 16 residues. After removal of 0 bases from V and 0 bases from J, the junction contained 2 bases not matched to a gene. Germline V lookup: CDR1 LGHNA, CDR2 YSLEER. CDR3 loop: CASSQEGLLSYNEQFF. CDR3 sequence (DNA): TGCGCCAGCAGCCAAGAGGGACTACTCTCCTACAATGAGCAGTTCTTC.

The gene calls are TRBV18 and TRBJ1-5, with D maybe TRBD1 (6 bases). The ends were cut back, 2 bases at V and 5 bases at J, with 16 bases in the middle. Germline assignment: CDR1 KGHSH and CDR2 LQKENI. CDR3 length: 16 residues. This CDR3 is CASSPKLTQGDQPQHF. CDR3 DNA: TGTGCCAGCTCACCAAAATTGACACAGGGCGATCAGCCCCAGCATTTT.

The chain carries TRBV11-2 and TRBJ1-3; D remains ambiguous. Trimming took off 1 base at V and 4 bases at J, with 5 bases between the two ends. Germline CDR1 reads SGHAT; CDR2 reads FQNNGV. The CDR3 contains 13 residues. The DNA of the CDR3 is TGTGCCAGCAGCTTAGGTCTGGGAAACACCATATATTTT. This encodes CASSLGLGNTIYF.

CDR3 in amino acids: CAITSGGAESTDTQYF. The DNA for the CDR3 is TGTGCCATTACTAGCGGGGGGGCCGAGAGCACAGATACGCAGTATTTT. The gene calls are TRBV10-3 and TRBJ2-3, with 13 bases fitting TRBD2. Per germline, CDR1 ENHRY and CDR2 SYGVKD. Trimming at V came to 9 bases and at J to 0 bases, leaving 6 bases not matched to a gene. The CDR3 contains 16 residues.

Only a few counts were recorded for this clone. The genes are TRBV4-3 and TRBJ2-7; 8 bases match TRBD1. Trimming at V came to 1 base and at J to 3 bases, leaving 5 bases not matched to a gene. CDR3 size: 15 residues. Germline lookup yields CDR1 LGHNA and CDR2 YSLEER. CDR3 coding DNA: TGCGCCAGCAGCCAAGCGCCAACAGGGGGCTACGAGCAGTACTTC. Translation: CASSQAPTGGYEQYF.

The rearrangement uses TRBV7-9 and TRBJ2-6, with unresolved D. There are 16 residues in the CDR3. Trimming shortened V by 1 base and J by 0 bases, and 7 bases separated the two germline ends. Germline CDR1 SEHNR, CDR2 FQNEAQ (reference sequence). CDR3 nucleotide sequence: TGTGCCAGCAGCTTAGGGGCGAGCTCTGGGGCCAACGTCCTGACTTTC. This encodes CASSLGASSGANVLTF.

The chain employs TRBV16 and TRBJ1-1; TRBD1 matches at 7 bases. This CDR3 has 13 amino acids. With V trimmed by 4 bases and J by 3 bases, 2 bases remained unmatched. Germline V gene sequence: CDR1 KGHSY, CDR2 FQNENV. The chain's CDR3 is CASSRTGDTEAFF. DNA for the CDR3: TGTGCCAGCAGCCGTACAGGGGACACTGAAGCTTTCTTT.

The rearrangement joins TRBV27 to TRBJ2-7; TRBD1 aligns across 7 bases. V gave up 4 bases and J gave up 6 bases; unmatched junction bases: 3. Germline CDR1 and CDR2: MNHEY and SMNVEV (reference sequence). The CDR3 has 12 residues. DNA of the CDR3: TGTGCCAGCAGTTCGACAGGGCGCGAGCAGTACTTC. Translated, it gives CASSSTGREQYF.

The V call is TRBV6-1, the J call TRBJ2-7; D possibly corresponds to TRBD1 (5 bases). This CDR3 has 15 residues. In germline, CDR1 is MNHNS, CDR2 SASEGT. Trimming shortened V by 6 bases and J by 5 bases, and 20 bases separated the two germline ends. CDR3: CASRGLVGRDHEQYF. The CDR3 DNA sequence: TGTGCCAGCAGGGGCCTTGTTGGCAGGGATCACGAGCAGTACTTC.

The J gene is TRBJ2-2, the V gene TRBV9, with D possibly being TRBD1 (5 bases). The CDR3 extends over 16 amino acids. Germline V gives CDR1 SGDLS, CDR2 YYNGEE. Between the trimmed V and J ends, which lost 0 bases and 3 bases, there was a span of 12 bases. The CDR3 here is CASSVDGRADTGELFF. The CDR3 DNA sequence: TGTGCCAGCAGCGTAGATGGCAGGGCGGACACCGGGGAGCTGTTTTTT.

This clone was observed a few times. The rearrangement joins TRBV19 to TRBJ1-1; D gene uncertain. Trimming pared 5 bases from V and 6 bases from J, leaving 10 bases between. The CDR3 runs to 12 residues. Germline CDR1 and CDR2: LNHDA and SQIVND (reference sequence). The CDR3 DNA reads TGTGCCAGTAGTCATGGAGGCGCTGAAGCTTTCTTT. This gives the protein CASSHGGAEAFF.

V is TRBV2 and J is TRBJ2-5; D is undetermined. The germline V and J ends were trimmed by 3 bases and 11 bases, with 7 bases remaining between them. Germline assignment: CDR1 SNHLY and CDR2 FYNNEI. The length of the CDR3 is 10 residues. The CDR3 is CASSDWAQYF. In DNA, the CDR3 is TGTGCCAGCAGTGACTGGGCTCAGTACTTC.

This clone was observed once. Other DNA variants within this sample encode the same CDR3. This chain links TRBV2 with TRBJ2-5; no firm D call. The CDR3 runs 12 residues. V was clipped by 0 bases and J by 4 bases, with 3 bases between them. CDR1 SNHLY and CDR2 FYNNEI come from the germline V gene. The CDR3 coding sequence is TGTGCCAGCAGTGAAGCGAGAGAGACCCAGTACTTC. This codes for CASSEARETQYF.

The genes are TRBV5-1 and TRBJ1-1; possibly TRBD1 for D (5 bases). The CDR3 length is 13 residues. With 4 bases removed from V and 6 bases from J, the gap between germline ends came to 13 bases. Germline assignment: CDR1 SGHRS and CDR2 YFSETQ. In DNA, the CDR3 is TGCGCCAGCAGCGGACTGGCGGGGGCTGAAGCTTTCTTT. Its protein is CASSGLAGAEAFF. The full variable domain, rest sourced from reference TRBV5-1 and TRBJ1-1, is KAGVTQTPRYLIKTRGQQVTLSCSPISGHRSVSWYQQTPGQGLQFLFEYFSETQRNKGNFPGRFSGRQFSNSRSEMNVSTLELGDSALYLCASSGLAGAEAFFGQGTRLTVV.

The chain couples TRBV19 to TRBJ1-1, with no clear D. The CDR3 consists of 11 residues. Trimming shortened V by 8 bases and J by 1 base, and 5 bases separated the two germline ends. Germline values: CDR1 LNHDA, CDR2 SQIVND (reference sequence). The CDR3: CASWRNTEAFF. The CDR3 region has the DNA TGTGCCAGTTGGAGGAACACTGAAGCTTTCTTT.

In this sample, this clone turned up once. The rearrangement links TRBV19 to TRBJ2-7; D is perhaps TRBD2 (5 bases). CDR3 length: 14 residues. Germline CDR1 and CDR2: LNHDA and SQIVND (reference sequence). Trimming took off 8 bases at V and 5 bases at J, with 19 bases between the two ends. As DNA, the CDR3 is TGTGCCAGTGGTTCGGGGAACGGCCCCAACGAGCAGTACTTC. Translated, it gives CASGSGNGPNEQYF.

This clone was counted between two and nine times. This sequence joins TRBV6-5 and TRBJ1-5, with 9 bases identical to TRBD1. The J segment lost 9 bases and the V segment lost 0 bases, leaving 6 bases of the junction unmatched. CDR3 length: 15 residues. Germline CDR1 is MNHEY and CDR2 is SVGAGI. The DNA for the CDR3 is TGTGCCAGCAGTTACTCGAGGACAGGGGATGTGCCCCAGCATTTT. Amino acid sequence: CASSYSRTGDVPQHF.

The chain recombines TRBV4-2 with TRBJ2-7; perhaps TRBD2 as D (6 bases). Germline-derived CDR1 and CDR2 are LGHNA and YNFKEQ. V dropped 1 base and J dropped 2 bases, with 9 bases sitting between them. This CDR3 contains 14 residues. The CDR3 is CASSQVASAYEQYF. CDR3 sequence (DNA): TGTGCCAGCAGCCAAGTTGCTAGCGCCTACGAGCAGTACTTC.

This chain uses TRBV6-5 with TRBJ2-7; 12 positions match TRBD2. V shed 6 bases and J 3 bases; nucleotides not matched to a gene: 6. Germline assignment: CDR1 MNHEY and CDR2 SVGAGI. This CDR3 spans 15 amino acids. CDR3 DNA: TGTGCCAGCAGCCGACCGACTAGCGGGAGCTACGAGCAGTACTTC. Its translation: CASSRPTSGSYEQYF.

This chain uses TRBV29-1 with TRBJ2-7, with 8 bases fitting TRBD2. V shed 2 bases and J 5 bases; nucleotides not matched to a gene: 17. CDR1 SQVTM and CDR2 ANQGSEA come from the germline V gene. CDR3 length: 17 amino acids. The CDR3 sequence is CSVERLTLAGLGNEQYF. In DNA form, the CDR3 reads TGCAGCGTTGAACGCCTGACGCTAGCGGGTTTAGGAAACGAGCAGTACTTC.

This chain connects TRBV2 to TRBJ2-3, with D possibly TRBD1 on 5 matching bases. CDR3 length: 15 residues. Germline lookup yields CDR1 SNHLY and CDR2 FYNNEI. V lost 2 bases to trimming and J lost 0 bases, with 9 bases between them. The CDR3: CASSEQGLSTDTQYF. The CDR3 DNA follows: TGTGCCAGCAGTGAACAGGGCCTTAGCACAGATACGCAGTATTTT. Full variable domain (rest looked up from reference TRBV2 and TRBJ2-3): EPEVTQTPSHQVTQMGQEVILRCVPISNHLYFYWYRQILGQKVEFLVSFYNNEISEKSEIFDDQFSVERPDGSNFTLKIRSTKLEDSAMYFCASSEQGLSTDTQYFGPGTRLTVL.

This chain links TRBV6-1 with TRBJ2-7; D perhaps matches TRBD1 (6 bases). The CDR3 has 14 amino acids. V dropped 4 bases and J dropped 4 bases, with 14 bases sitting between them. Per germline, CDR1 MNHNS and CDR2 SASEGT. CDR3 region: CASSVQGYGYEQYF. CDR3 nucleotides: TGTGCCAGCAGTGTCCAGGGGTATGGATACGAGCAGTACTTC.

The V call is TRBV5-1, the J call TRBJ2-6; the D is unclear. CDR1 is SGHRS, CDR2 YFSETQ, per germline. This CDR3 contains 14 residues. The ends were cut back, 2 bases at V and 3 bases at J, with 6 bases in the middle. The CDR3 sequence is CASSLEVGANVLTF. The CDR3 coding sequence is TGCGCCAGCAGCTTAGAGGTTGGGGCCAACGTCCTGACTTTC.

The chain combines TRBV6-5 with TRBJ1-1; D call uncertain. The V end was cut by 4 bases, the J end by 11 bases, with 11 bases between. There are 11 residues in the CDR3. Per germline, CDR1 MNHEY and CDR2 SVGAGI. In nucleotides, the CDR3 is TGTGCCAGCAGTTCTCGACATGAGGCTTTCTTT. It translates to CASSSRHEAFF.